In this sample, the clone carrying this T cell receptor (beta chain) turned up once. Original methodology: From reference gene primer amplification, estimates of nucleated cell counts were derived. The assay was immunoSEQ multiplex PCR, and TCRdb's table has in-frame clones only and misses some. V and J calls plus clone size are reproduced from that table; the DNA served to infer D and trimming. This table has 350,000 to 400,000 clones, more than 85% appearing once. Germline loops: CDR1 SGHRS, CDR2 YFSETQ. V gave up 5 bases and J gave up 0 bases, with 12 bases separating them. CDR3 size: 14 residues. Participants spanned ages about 18 to 89 years and resided in about two dozen US areas. Recovered status applied to Cohort 3 donors who had two consecutive negative PCRs. It also applied to those with clearance or with symptom resolution. The sample is drawn from a study of blood T cell repertoires in COVID-19. Study at large: Both acute and convalescent COVID-19 samples were obtained from the United States, Italy and Spain.

The sequence was obtained from a woman younger than 45 who had recovered from COVID-19. The source material was PBMCs or T cells enriched from blood (not recorded which). This sequence joins TRBV5-1 and TRBJ2-7; D is perhaps TRBD2 (5 bases). CDR3 residues: CASSWTVPSYEQYF. CDR3 DNA sequence: TGCGCCAGCAGTTGGACTGTTCCCTCCTACGAGCAGTACTTC.